A single T cell receptor beta chain is shown here with its context. V shed 1 base and J shed 0 bases, with 7 bases lying between them. The CDR3 covers 14 residues. CDR1 is SGHTA and CDR2 is FQGTGA in the germline V gene. Clones were read by immunoSEQ multiplex PCR, and TCRdb kept only the in-frame ones, dropping some. This sample carries about 110,000 clones, roughly 75% of them seen once, and the ten largest clones take roughly 4.7%. The data originate from a study of blood T cell repertoires in COVID-19. The receptor's source is a human donor in a cohort sampled during active or convalescent COVID-19. This chain connects TRBV7-3 to TRBJ2-7; D unclear. Sequencing used peripheral blood. CDR3: CASSLRSSSYEQYF. The CDR3 nucleotides read TGTGCCAGCAGCTTAAGGTCGAGCTCCTACGAGCAGTACTTC.